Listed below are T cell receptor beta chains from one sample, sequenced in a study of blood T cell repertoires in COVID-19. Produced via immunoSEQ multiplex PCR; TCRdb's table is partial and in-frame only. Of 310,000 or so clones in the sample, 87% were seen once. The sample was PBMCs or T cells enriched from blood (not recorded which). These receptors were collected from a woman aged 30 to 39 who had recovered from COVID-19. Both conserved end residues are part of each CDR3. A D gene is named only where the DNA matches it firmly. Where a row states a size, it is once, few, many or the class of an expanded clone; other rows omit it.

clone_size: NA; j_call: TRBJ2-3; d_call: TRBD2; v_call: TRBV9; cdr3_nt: TGTGCCAGCAGCGTTAGGTCTAGCGGTACAGATACGCAGTATTTT; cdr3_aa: CASSVRSSGTDTQYF
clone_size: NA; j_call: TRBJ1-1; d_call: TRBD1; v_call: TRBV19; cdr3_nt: TGTGCCATATCTCCCACAGGGGGCTGGAACACTGAAGCTTTCTTT; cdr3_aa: CAISPTGGWNTEAFF
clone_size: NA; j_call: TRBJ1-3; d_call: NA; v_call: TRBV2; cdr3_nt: TGTGCCAGCAGTGGCAGGGCATCTGGAAACACCATATATTTT; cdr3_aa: CASSGRASGNTIYF
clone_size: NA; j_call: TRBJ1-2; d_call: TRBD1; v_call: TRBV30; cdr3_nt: TGTGCCTGGAGTCTTATTAGAGGGACAGCGTTCACCACAAAAACTAACTATGGCTACACCTTC; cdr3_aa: CAWSLIRGTAFTTKTNYGYTF
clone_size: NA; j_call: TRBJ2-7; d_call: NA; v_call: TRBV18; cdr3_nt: TGTGCCAGCTCACCACGGTCGGACGAGCAGTACTTC; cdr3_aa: CASSPRSDEQYF
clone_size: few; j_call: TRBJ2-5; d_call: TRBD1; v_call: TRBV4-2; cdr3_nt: TGTGCCAGCAGCCATCGACAGGGAGTGAAGACCCAGTACTTC; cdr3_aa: CASSHRQGVKTQYF
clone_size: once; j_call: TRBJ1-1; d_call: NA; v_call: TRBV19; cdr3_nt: TGTGCCAGTAGTTTTCGCCCCCCGGCTGAAGCTTTCTTT; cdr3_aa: CASSFRPPAEAFF
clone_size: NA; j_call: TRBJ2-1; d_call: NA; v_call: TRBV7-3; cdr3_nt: TGTGCCAGCAGCAGGGGCGAGAGCTCCTACAATGAGCAGTTCTTC; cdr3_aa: CASSRGESSYNEQFF
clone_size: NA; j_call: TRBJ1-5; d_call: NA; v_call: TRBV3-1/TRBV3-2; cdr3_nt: TGTGCCAGCAGCCTGAGGGGACAACAGGATCAGCCCCAGCATTTT; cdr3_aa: CASSLRGQQDQPQHF
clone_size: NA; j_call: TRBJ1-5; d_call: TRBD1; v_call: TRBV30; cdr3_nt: TGTGCCTGGAGTGTACACAGGGGGAATCAGCCCCAGCATTTT; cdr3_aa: CAWSVHRGNQPQHF
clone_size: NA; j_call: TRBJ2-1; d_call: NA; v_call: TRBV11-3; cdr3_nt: TGTGCCAGCAGCTGGGACAACAATGAGCAGTTCTTC; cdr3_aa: CASSWDNNEQFF
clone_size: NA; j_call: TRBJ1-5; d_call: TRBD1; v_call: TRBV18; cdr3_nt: TGTGCCAGCTCACAACTGGGACAGGGGGGCAATCAGCCCCAGCATTTT; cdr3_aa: CASSQLGQGGNQPQHF
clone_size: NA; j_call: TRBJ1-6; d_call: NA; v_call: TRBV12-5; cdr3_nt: TGTGCTAGTGGCGCGCCAGGGGACCCCTATAATTCACCCCTCCACTTT; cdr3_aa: CASGAPGDPYNSPLHF
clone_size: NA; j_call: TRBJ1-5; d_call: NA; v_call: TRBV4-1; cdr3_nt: TGCGCCAGCAGCCAAGGCGGGACGATCAATCAGCCCCAGCATTTT; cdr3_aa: CASSQGGTINQPQHF
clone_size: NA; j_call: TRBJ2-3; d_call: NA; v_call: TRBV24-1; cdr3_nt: TGTGCCACCAGTGATGGGGGGATCCCAGATACGCAGTATTTT; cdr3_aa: CATSDGGIPDTQYF
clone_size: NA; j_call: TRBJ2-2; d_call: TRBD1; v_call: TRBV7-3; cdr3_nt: TGTGCCAGCAGCTTAGGGGACAGGGACACCGGGGAGCTGTTTTTT; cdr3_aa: CASSLGDRDTGELFF
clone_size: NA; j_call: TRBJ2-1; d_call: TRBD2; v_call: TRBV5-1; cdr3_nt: TGCGCCAGCAGCCGGAATGTCGTGGGGAGGGACAATGAGCAGTTCTTC; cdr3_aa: CASSRNVVGRDNEQFF
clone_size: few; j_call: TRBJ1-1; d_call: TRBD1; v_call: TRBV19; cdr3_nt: TGTGCCAGTACCCCAGACAGGGGCCCTGAAGCTTTCTTT; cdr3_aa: CASTPDRGPEAFF
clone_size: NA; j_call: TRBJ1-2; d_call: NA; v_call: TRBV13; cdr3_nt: TGTGCCAGCAGCTTTGAGAACTATGGCTACACCTTC; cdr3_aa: CASSFENYGYTF
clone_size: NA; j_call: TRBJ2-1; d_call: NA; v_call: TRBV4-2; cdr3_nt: TGTGCCAGCAGCCACCCCCCTCCCAATGAGCAGTTCTTC; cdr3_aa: CASSHPPPNEQFF
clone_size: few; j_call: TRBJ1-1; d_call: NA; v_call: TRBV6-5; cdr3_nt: TGTGCCAGCAGTTACTCGTTTGGGGGCGGCACTGAAGCTTTCTTT; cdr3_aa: CASSYSFGGGTEAFF
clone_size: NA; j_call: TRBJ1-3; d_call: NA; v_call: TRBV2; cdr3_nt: TGTGCCAGCAGTGAACAATGGGCGAGCTCTGGAAACACCATATATTTT; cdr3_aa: CASSEQWASSGNTIYF
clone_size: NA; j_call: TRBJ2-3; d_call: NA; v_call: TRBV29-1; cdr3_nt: TGCAGCGTTGAACCTAGTGTAGATACGCAGTATTTT; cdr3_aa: CSVEPSVDTQYF
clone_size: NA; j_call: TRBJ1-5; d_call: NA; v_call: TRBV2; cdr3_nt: TGTGCCAGCAGTGAAGCGCGATGGGGGCCGGGAAATCAGCCCCAGCATTTT; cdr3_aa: CASSEARWGPGNQPQHF
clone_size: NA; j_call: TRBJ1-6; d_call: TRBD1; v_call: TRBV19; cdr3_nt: TGTGCCAGTAGTAAGATCCAGGGACAGCTTAATTCACCCCTCCACTTT; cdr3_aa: CASSKIQGQLNSPLHF
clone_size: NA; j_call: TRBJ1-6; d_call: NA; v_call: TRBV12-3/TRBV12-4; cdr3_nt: TGTGCCAGCAGTTTAGACATTAATTCACCCCTCCACTTT; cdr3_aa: CASSLDINSPLHF
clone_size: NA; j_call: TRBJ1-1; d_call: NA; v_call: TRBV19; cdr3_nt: TGTGCCAGTAGTTCCGGGGCTGAAGCTTTCTTT; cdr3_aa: CASSSGAEAFF
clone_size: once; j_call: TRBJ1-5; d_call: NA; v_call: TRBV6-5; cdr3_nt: TGTGCCAGCAGTCGTCAGGCAGGGAGCAATCAGCCCCAGCATTTT; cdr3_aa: CASSRQAGSNQPQHF
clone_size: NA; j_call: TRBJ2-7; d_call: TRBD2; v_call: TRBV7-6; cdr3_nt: TGTGCCAGCAGCCCCCGGGGGGGCGACGGTCACGAGCAGTACTTC; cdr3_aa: CASSPRGGDGHEQYF
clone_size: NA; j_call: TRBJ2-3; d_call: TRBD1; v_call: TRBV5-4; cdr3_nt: TGTGCCAGCAGCTCGGCAGGGGGATCCAGAGATACGCAGTATTTT; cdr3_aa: CASSSAGGSRDTQYF
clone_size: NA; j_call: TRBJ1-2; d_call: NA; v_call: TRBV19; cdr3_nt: TGTGCCAGTAGTATACACACAGGGTCCTATGGCTACACCTTC; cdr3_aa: CASSIHTGSYGYTF
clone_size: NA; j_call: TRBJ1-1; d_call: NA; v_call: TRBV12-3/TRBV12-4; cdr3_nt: TGTGCCAGCAGTTTAGTGCGCAGGGTTGAAGCTTTCTTT; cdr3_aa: CASSLVRRVEAFF
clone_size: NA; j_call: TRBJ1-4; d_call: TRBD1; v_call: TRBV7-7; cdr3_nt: TGTGCTAGCAGGAGGGGGCGGGGTGAAAAACTGTTTTTT; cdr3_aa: CASRRGRGEKLFF
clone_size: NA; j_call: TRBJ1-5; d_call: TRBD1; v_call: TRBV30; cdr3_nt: TGTGCCTGGACATACGAGAAGGGGGCCCTTAGGCAGCCCCAGCATTTT; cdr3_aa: CAWTYEKGALRQPQHF